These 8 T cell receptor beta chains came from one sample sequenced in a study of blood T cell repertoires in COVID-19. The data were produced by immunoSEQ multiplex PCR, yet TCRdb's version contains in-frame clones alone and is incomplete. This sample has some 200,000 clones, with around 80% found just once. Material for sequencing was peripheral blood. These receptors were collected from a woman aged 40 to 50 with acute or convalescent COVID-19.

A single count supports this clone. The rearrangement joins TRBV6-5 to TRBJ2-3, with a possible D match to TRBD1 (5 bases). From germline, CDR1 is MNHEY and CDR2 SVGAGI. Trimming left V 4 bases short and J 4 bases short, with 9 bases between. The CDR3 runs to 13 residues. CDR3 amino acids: CASSSGFPDTQYF. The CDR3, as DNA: TGTGCCAGCAGTTCAGGGTTCCCAGATACGCAGTATTTT.

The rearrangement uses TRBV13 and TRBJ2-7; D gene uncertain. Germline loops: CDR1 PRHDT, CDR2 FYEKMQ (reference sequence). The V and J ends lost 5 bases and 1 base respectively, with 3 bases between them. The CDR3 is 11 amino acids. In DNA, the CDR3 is TGTGCCAGCAGCCTATCCTACGAGCAGTACTTC. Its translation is CASSLSYEQYF.

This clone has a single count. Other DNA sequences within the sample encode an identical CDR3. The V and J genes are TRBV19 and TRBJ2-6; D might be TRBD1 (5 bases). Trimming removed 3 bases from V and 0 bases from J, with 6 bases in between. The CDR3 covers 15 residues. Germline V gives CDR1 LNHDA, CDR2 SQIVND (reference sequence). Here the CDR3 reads CASSIRDSGANVLTF. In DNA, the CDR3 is TGTGCCAGTAGTATCAGGGACTCTGGGGCCAACGTCCTGACTTTC. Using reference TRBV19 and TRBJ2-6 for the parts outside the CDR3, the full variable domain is DGGITQSPKYLFRKEGQNVTLSCEQNLNHDAMYWYRQDPGQGLRLIYYSQIVNDFQKGDIAEGYSVSREKKESFPLTVTSAQKNPTAFYLCASSIRDSGANVLTFGAGSRLTVL.

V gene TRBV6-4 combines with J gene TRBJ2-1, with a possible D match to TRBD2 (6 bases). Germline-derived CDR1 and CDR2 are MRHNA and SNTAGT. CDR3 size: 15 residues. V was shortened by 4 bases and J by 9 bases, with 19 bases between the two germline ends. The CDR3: CASSAAWSGGSEQFF. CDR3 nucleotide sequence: TGTGCCAGCAGTGCCGCGTGGTCCGGGGGTAGTGAGCAGTTCTTC.

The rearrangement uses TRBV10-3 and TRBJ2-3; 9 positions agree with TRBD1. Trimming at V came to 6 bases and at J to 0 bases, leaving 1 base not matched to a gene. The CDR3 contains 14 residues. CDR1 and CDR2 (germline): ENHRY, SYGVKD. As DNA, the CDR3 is TGTGCCATCAGGGGACAGGGAAGCACAGATACGCAGTATTTT. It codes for CAIRGQGSTDTQYF.

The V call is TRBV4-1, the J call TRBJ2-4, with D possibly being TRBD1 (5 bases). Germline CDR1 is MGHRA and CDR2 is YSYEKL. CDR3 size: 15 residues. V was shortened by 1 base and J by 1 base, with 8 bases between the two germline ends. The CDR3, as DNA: TGCGCCAGCAGCCAAGCGAAGGGGGCCAAAAACATTCAGTACTTC. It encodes CASSQAKGAKNIQYF.

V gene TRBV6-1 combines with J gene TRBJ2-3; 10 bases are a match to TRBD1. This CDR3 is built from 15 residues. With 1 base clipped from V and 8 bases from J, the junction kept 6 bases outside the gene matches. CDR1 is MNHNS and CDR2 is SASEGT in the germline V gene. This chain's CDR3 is CASSEVGTGAGTQYF. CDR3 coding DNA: TGTGCCAGCAGTGAAGTGGGGACAGGGGCGGGTACGCAGTATTTT.

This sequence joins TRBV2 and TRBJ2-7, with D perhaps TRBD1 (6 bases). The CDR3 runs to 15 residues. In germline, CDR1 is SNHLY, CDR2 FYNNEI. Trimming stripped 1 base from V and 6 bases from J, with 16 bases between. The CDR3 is CASSEDPYPGVEQYF. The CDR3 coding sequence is TGTGCCAGCAGTGAAGACCCCTACCCAGGGGTCGAGCAGTACTTC.